The clone carrying this T cell receptor (beta chain) was counted between two and nine times. The target antigen is unknown. The V gene end was trimmed by 5 bases and the J gene end by 3 bases; junction bases not matched to a gene: 12. CDR1 is MDHEN and CDR2 is SYDVKM in the germline V gene. The CDR3 runs 17 residues. The data stem from a study of T cell repertoires in cytomegalovirus infection. MiXCR, run by TCRdb on the reads, gives a single entry per CDR3 protein. The table includes roughly 500,000 distinct CDR3 sequences, 33% detected once. This receptor was obtained from a human donor in good health (CMV status not recorded). Some clones in this sample may be carry-over from other donors' samples. The chain links TRBV28 to TRBJ2-1; 8 positions match TRBD2. Material: cultured PBMCs, obtained from culture after CMV antigen stimulation. Here the CDR3 DNA reads TGTGCCAGCAGTCCCCCCCGCGGGGGGCGCATCTACAATGAGCAGTTCTTC. Its translation is CASSPPRGGRIYNEQFF.